This T cell receptor beta chain was captured in a study of T cells after yellow fever vaccination. TCRdb itself ran the 5' RACE reads through MiXCR, one entry per CDR3 protein. The data show 300,000 or so distinct CDR3 sequences, around 6.8% seen once. Germline loops: CDR1 SQVTM, CDR2 ANQGSEA. Germline trimming cut 4 bases from V and 5 bases from J; bases unmatched to any gene: 6. This CDR3 region has 14 residues. The sequence was collected from a man in his late teens or twenties who received the YFV17D yellow fever vaccine. V usage is TRBV29-1 and J usage is TRBJ2-5; 11 bases align to TRBD1. Here the sequenced sample was PBMCs, taken approximately 40 days after the first yellow fever vaccination. This CDR3 is CSVVGQGVSETQYF. CDR3 in DNA: TGCAGCGTTGTGGGACAGGGGGTCAGTGAGACCCAGTACTTC.